The rows below give T cell receptor beta chains drawn from one sample of a study of control samples from healthy donors and cancer patients. The protocol was immunoSEQ multiplex PCR, while the TCRdb copy is restricted to in-frame clones and leaves out a portion. The table lists 90,000 or so clones, about 88% of them singletons. Sequencing was done on a sample of blood. The receptors shown here come from a woman aged 70-85 years in good health. Both conserved end residues are part of each CDR3. Each record gives: CDR3 protein, CDR3 DNA, D gene, clone size, J gene, V gene. A D gene is named only where the DNA matches it firmly. The size of a clone is reported for some rows only, either as once, few or many, or as a class for expanded clones.

cdr3_aa: CSASGTGTGDQPQHF
cdr3_nt: TGCAGTGCTAGTGGGACCGGGACAGGGGATCAGCCCCAGCATTTT
d_call: TRBD1
clone_size: once
j_call: TRBJ1-5
v_call: TRBV20-1

cdr3_aa: CASSLDRGANYGYTF
cdr3_nt: TGTGCCAGCAGCTTGGACAGGGGAGCTAACTATGGCTACACCTTC
d_call: TRBD1
clone_size: many
j_call: TRBJ1-2
v_call: TRBV5-6

cdr3_aa: CASSLDGGASTGELFF
cdr3_nt: TGCGCCAGCAGCTTGGATGGGGGGGCCAGCACCGGGGAGCTGTTTTTT
d_call: .
clone_size: .
j_call: TRBJ2-2
v_call: TRBV5-1

cdr3_aa: CASSPTSGGYEQYF
cdr3_nt: TGTGCCAGCAGTCCGACTAGCGGGGGCTACGAGCAGTACTTC
d_call: TRBD2
clone_size: many
j_call: TRBJ2-7
v_call: TRBV6-2/TRBV6-3

cdr3_aa: CASSEGGTFGYTF
cdr3_nt: TGTGCCAGCAGTGAAGGTGGGACTTTCGGCTACACCTTC
d_call: .
clone_size: .
j_call: TRBJ1-2
v_call: TRBV25-1

cdr3_aa: CAWREGPYNSPLHF
cdr3_nt: TGTGCCTGGAGAGAGGGGCCATATAATTCACCCCTCCACTTT
d_call: .
clone_size: .
j_call: TRBJ1-6
v_call: TRBV30

cdr3_aa: CASSATDSNSYNEQFF
cdr3_nt: TGTGCCAGCAGCGCCACGGACTCAAATTCCTACAATGAGCAGTTCTTC
d_call: .
clone_size: .
j_call: TRBJ2-1
v_call: TRBV2

cdr3_aa: CASSREQGAPAEETQYF
cdr3_nt: TGTGCCAGTAGTAGGGAACAGGGGGCGCCGGCAGAGGAGACCCAGTACTTC
d_call: TRBD1
clone_size: .
j_call: TRBJ2-5
v_call: TRBV19

cdr3_aa: CATSRGSDRASYEQYF
cdr3_nt: TGTGCCACCAGCAGGGGCTCGGACAGGGCCTCCTACGAGCAGTACTTC
d_call: TRBD1
clone_size: .
j_call: TRBJ2-7
v_call: TRBV15

cdr3_aa: CSVSQGDWTYNEQFF
cdr3_nt: TGCAGCGTATCACAGGGGGATTGGACCTACAATGAGCAGTTCTTC
d_call: TRBD1
clone_size: .
j_call: TRBJ2-1
v_call: TRBV29-1

cdr3_aa: CASSPTLNYGYTF
cdr3_nt: TGTGCCAGCAGTCCTACTCTCAACTATGGCTACACCTTC
d_call: .
clone_size: .
j_call: TRBJ1-2
v_call: TRBV6-5

cdr3_aa: CASSEGSPLHF
cdr3_nt: TGTGCCAGCAGTGAGGGTTCACCCCTCCACTTT
d_call: .
clone_size: .
j_call: TRBJ1-6
v_call: TRBV2

cdr3_aa: CASSSPSGGLLNTEAFF
cdr3_nt: TGCGCCAGCAGCTCGCCCTCCGGAGGGCTTTTGAACACTGAAGCTTTCTTT
d_call: .
clone_size: few
j_call: TRBJ1-1
v_call: TRBV5-1

cdr3_aa: CASSLGTGTEAFF
cdr3_nt: TGCGCCAGCAGCCTAGGGACTGGGACTGAAGCTTTCTTT
d_call: .
clone_size: .
j_call: TRBJ1-1
v_call: TRBV4-3

cdr3_aa: CASSPQTSGYRSYNEQFF
cdr3_nt: TGTGCCAGCAGCCCCCAGACTAGCGGGTATCGCTCCTACAATGAGCAGTTCTTC
d_call: TRBD2
clone_size: .
j_call: TRBJ2-1
v_call: TRBV14

cdr3_aa: CASSSQDPNQPQHF
cdr3_nt: TGTGCCAGCAGCTCCCAGGACCCCAATCAGCCCCAGCATTTT
d_call: .
clone_size: .
j_call: TRBJ1-5
v_call: TRBV11-2

cdr3_aa: CASSLSVDTQYF
cdr3_nt: TGTGCCAGCAGTTTATCTGTAGATACGCAGTATTTT
d_call: .
clone_size: .
j_call: TRBJ2-3
v_call: TRBV12-3/TRBV12-4

cdr3_aa: CASSLYGSGELFF
cdr3_nt: TGTGCCAGCAGTTTATACGGGAGCGGGGAGCTGTTTTTT
d_call: .
clone_size: .
j_call: TRBJ2-2
v_call: TRBV27

cdr3_aa: CASLPPGHTTGAFF
cdr3_nt: TGTGCCAGCCTTCCCCCCGGACACACCACAGGGGCTTTCTTT
d_call: .
clone_size: few
j_call: TRBJ1-1
v_call: TRBV27

cdr3_aa: CASSLAVAGGGGNTIYF
cdr3_nt: TGTGCCAGCAGCTTAGCAGTGGCAGGGGGCGGTGGAAACACCATATATTTT
d_call: TRBD1
clone_size: .
j_call: TRBJ1-3
v_call: TRBV7-6

cdr3_aa: CASSPIRRYEQYF
cdr3_nt: TGTGCCAGCAGCCCAATCCGGCGTTACGAGCAGTACTTC
d_call: .
clone_size: .
j_call: TRBJ2-7
v_call: TRBV11-2

cdr3_aa: CASSSQRETPDTQYF
cdr3_nt: TGCGCCAGCAGCTCGCAGCGGGAGACCCCAGATACGCAGTATTTT
d_call: TRBD2
clone_size: .
j_call: TRBJ2-3
v_call: TRBV5-1

cdr3_aa: CASSLLRGQSTEAFF
cdr3_nt: TGTGCCAGCAGCCTACTCAGGGGCCAGAGCACTGAAGCTTTCTTT
d_call: .
clone_size: .
j_call: TRBJ1-1
v_call: TRBV9

cdr3_aa: CASSQLAGALEQFF
cdr3_nt: TGTGCCAGCAGCCAACTAGCGGGAGCGCTTGAGCAGTTCTTC
d_call: TRBD2
clone_size: .
j_call: TRBJ2-1
v_call: TRBV3-1/TRBV3-2

cdr3_aa: CASSTRTGGNTF
cdr3_nt: TGTGCCAGTAGTACAAGGACAGGGGGAAACACCTTC
d_call: TRBD1
clone_size: .
j_call: TRBJ1-2
v_call: TRBV19

cdr3_aa: CASSPPGVVGQFF
cdr3_nt: TGTGCCAGTAGCCCCCCGGGCGTAGTGGGGCAGTTCTTC
d_call: .
clone_size: .
j_call: TRBJ2-1
v_call: TRBV19

cdr3_aa: CASSYMTNTEAFF
cdr3_nt: TGTGCCAGCAGTTATATGACGAACACTGAAGCTTTCTTT
d_call: .
clone_size: .
j_call: TRBJ1-1
v_call: TRBV6-5

cdr3_aa: CASSPGGGFYEQYF
cdr3_nt: TGTGCCAGCAGCCCCGGGGGGGGCTTCTACGAGCAGTACTTC
d_call: TRBD2
clone_size: .
j_call: TRBJ2-7
v_call: TRBV6-2/TRBV6-3

cdr3_aa: CASSVHNEQFF
cdr3_nt: TGTGCCAGCAGTGTACACAATGAGCAGTTCTTC
d_call: .
clone_size: .
j_call: TRBJ2-1
v_call: TRBV2

cdr3_aa: CASSLLPPGLAKNEQFF
cdr3_nt: TGTGCCAGCAGCTTGCTTCCCCCGGGACTAGCCAAGAATGAGCAGTTCTTC
d_call: TRBD2
clone_size: once
j_call: TRBJ2-1
v_call: TRBV7-9

cdr3_aa: CAINAGGDTQYF
cdr3_nt: TGTGCCATTAATGCGGGAGGAGATACGCAGTATTTT
d_call: TRBD2
clone_size: .
j_call: TRBJ2-3
v_call: TRBV10-3

cdr3_aa: CASSRQGSGYTF
cdr3_nt: TGTGCCAGCAGCCGACAGGGAAGTGGCTACACCTTC
d_call: TRBD1
clone_size: .
j_call: TRBJ1-2
v_call: TRBV3-1/TRBV3-2

cdr3_aa: CASSIQGFNSPLHF
cdr3_nt: TGTGCCAGTAGTATCCAGGGCTTTAATTCACCCCTCCACTTT
d_call: .
clone_size: .
j_call: TRBJ1-6
v_call: TRBV19

cdr3_aa: CASSPPGAKDTQYF
cdr3_nt: TGTGCCAGTAGTCCCCCGGGGGCGAAGGATACGCAGTATTTT
d_call: .
clone_size: .
j_call: TRBJ2-3
v_call: TRBV19

cdr3_aa: CASSVAPGTEAFF
cdr3_nt: TGCGCCAGCAGCGTGGCCCCCGGGACAGAAGCTTTCTTT
d_call: .
clone_size: once
j_call: TRBJ1-1
v_call: TRBV4-1

cdr3_aa: CASTDRENIQYF
cdr3_nt: TGTGCCAGCACGGACAGGGAAAACATTCAGTACTTC
d_call: TRBD1
clone_size: .
j_call: TRBJ2-4
v_call: TRBV6-6

cdr3_aa: CASSQLAGGRDEQFF
cdr3_nt: TGTGCCAGCAGCCAACTAGCGGGGGGGCGAGATGAGCAGTTCTTC
d_call: TRBD2
clone_size: .
j_call: TRBJ2-1
v_call: TRBV6-5

cdr3_aa: CASSQEAGNIFEKLFF
cdr3_nt: TGCGCCAGCAGCCAAGAAGCGGGGAACATCTTTGAAAAACTGTTTTTT
d_call: .
clone_size: once
j_call: TRBJ1-4
v_call: TRBV4-1

cdr3_aa: CASSIPRGGKTEAFF
cdr3_nt: TGTGCCAGTAGTATTCCGCGGGGGGGGAAAACTGAAGCTTTCTTT
d_call: .
clone_size: .
j_call: TRBJ1-1
v_call: TRBV19

cdr3_aa: CASRAQGENQPQHF
cdr3_nt: TGTGCCAGCCGGGCACAGGGGGAGAATCAGCCCCAGCATTTT
d_call: TRBD1
clone_size: .
j_call: TRBJ1-5
v_call: TRBV25-1

cdr3_aa: CASGGGLTDTQYF
cdr3_nt: TGTGCCAGCGGGGGTGGTCTCACAGATACGCAGTATTTT
d_call: .
clone_size: .
j_call: TRBJ2-3
v_call: TRBV2

cdr3_aa: CASSYAGEGNTIYF
cdr3_nt: TGCGCCAGCAGCTACGCAGGGGAGGGAAACACCATATATTTT
d_call: .
clone_size: .
j_call: TRBJ1-3
v_call: TRBV5-1

cdr3_aa: CASSRGRVIGNEQYF
cdr3_nt: TGTGCCAGCAGTAGGGGCCGGGTAATCGGGAACGAGCAGTACTTC
d_call: .
clone_size: once
j_call: TRBJ2-7
v_call: TRBV6-5

cdr3_aa: CASTHDRGKKLFF
cdr3_nt: TGTGCCAGCACCCATGACAGGGGAAAAAAACTGTTTTTT
d_call: TRBD1
clone_size: .
j_call: TRBJ1-4
v_call: TRBV7-8

cdr3_aa: CASRGSGGNQPQHF
cdr3_nt: TGTGCCAGCAGGGGTTCGGGTGGCAATCAGCCCCAGCATTTT
d_call: .
clone_size: .
j_call: TRBJ1-5
v_call: TRBV6-5